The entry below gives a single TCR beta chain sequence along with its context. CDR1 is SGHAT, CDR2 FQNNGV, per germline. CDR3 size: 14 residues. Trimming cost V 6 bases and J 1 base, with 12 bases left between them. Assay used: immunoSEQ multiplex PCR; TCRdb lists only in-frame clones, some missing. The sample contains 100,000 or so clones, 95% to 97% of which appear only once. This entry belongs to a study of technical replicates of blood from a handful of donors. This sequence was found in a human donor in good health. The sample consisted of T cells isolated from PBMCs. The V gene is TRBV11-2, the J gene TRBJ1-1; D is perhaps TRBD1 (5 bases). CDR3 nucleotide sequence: TGTGCCAGCAGTTTTAATACAGGGAACACTGAAGCTTTCTTT. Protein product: CASSFNTGNTEAFF. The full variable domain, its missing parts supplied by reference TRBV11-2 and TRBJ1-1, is EAGVAQSPRYKIIEKRQSVAFWCNPISGHATLYWYQQILGQGPKLLIQFQNNGVVDDSQLPKDRFSAERLKGVDSTLKIQPAKLEDSAVYLCASSFNTGNTEAFFGQGTRLTVV.